This T cell receptor beta chain was documented in a study of identical twins. This clonotype came up a few times. CDR1 and CDR2 from the germline V gene are LGHNA and YSLEER. The CDR3 runs 14 residues. The V end lost 1 base, the J end lost 4 bases, and 7 bases lay between the germline ends. Each CDR3 protein is one row after TCRdb ran MiXCR on the 5' RACE reads. The repertoire holds 450,000 or so distinct CDR3 sequences, with approximately 15% as singletons. The sample also formed part of further work on yellow fever vaccine responses in identical twins.

The receptor's source is a woman under 30 in good health. Sequenced sample: CD4+ T cells sorted from blood. The V gene is TRBV4-3, the J gene TRBJ2-2; D may be TRBD1 (5 bases). Here the CDR3 DNA reads TGCGCCAGCAGCCAAGTAAGGGGCACCGGGGAGCTGTTTTTT. This codes for CASSQVRGTGELFF.